The 5 T cell receptor beta chains below come from one sample, sequenced in a study of T cell changes during pregnancy in multiple sclerosis. Assay: immunoSEQ multiplex PCR; the TCRdb copy retains only in-frame clones and omits some. The sample lists under 150,000 clones; around 97% were seen once. Specimen: peripheral blood, collected after pregnancy. The receptors originated from a female donor with multiple sclerosis, enrolled in a pregnancy study.

A single count supports this clone. The chain is built from TRBV9 and TRBJ2-2; 8 nucleotides align to TRBD2. The CDR3 has 18 residues. With 2 bases clipped from V and 0 bases from J, the junction kept 9 bases outside the gene matches. CDR1 SGDLS and CDR2 YYNGEE come from the germline V gene. Written as DNA, the CDR3 is TGTGCCAGCAGCGTTTTTGCGGGAGGAGGCGCGAACACCGGGGAGCTGTTTTTT. It specifies CASSVFAGGGANTGELFF.

This chain links TRBV7-3 with TRBJ2-7; D might be TRBD1 (5 bases). Trimming took 0 bases from V and 7 from J, leaving 13 bases between them. This CDR3 contains 14 residues. Per germline, CDR1 SGHTA and CDR2 FQGTGA. The CDR3, as DNA: TGTGCCAGCAGCTTAACTGGACAATCGTCAGAGCAGTACTTC. It encodes CASSLTGQSSEQYF.

V and J are TRBV11-3 and TRBJ2-5; 7 bases align to TRBD1. The CDR3 sequence is 15 residues long. In germline, CDR1 is SGHNT, CDR2 YENEEA. Trimming removed 1 base from V and 2 bases from J; junction bases left unmatched: 4. In DNA, the CDR3 is TGTGCCAGCAGCTTAGGGGGACAGTCACAAGAGACCCAGTACTTC. Its translation is CASSLGGQSQETQYF.

The chain carries TRBV6-5 and TRBJ1-2; D gene unclear. The germline gives CDR1 MNHEY, CDR2 SVGAGI. V was pared by 0 bases and J by 4 bases, with 12 bases between. This CDR3 is built from 15 residues. CDR3 in DNA: TGTGCCAGCAGTTACTCGATGGACGGGAGCTATGGCTACACCTTC. Its protein product is CASSYSMDGSYGYTF.

The chain joins TRBV28 to TRBJ1-2; D remains unclear. The V gene's germline CDR1 is MDHEN and CDR2 SYDVKM. V lost 5 bases to trimming and J lost 4 bases, with 11 bases between them. The CDR3 covers 13 residues. The CDR3 coding sequence is TGTGCCAGCAGTCCCCCCTTGAGCTATGGCTACACCTTC. Translating gives CASSPPLSYGYTF.